Sequencing of this T cell receptor beta chain was carried out in a study of blood T cells in healthy people across ages. Notes on this clonotype: Its cognate antigen is unknown.

Study conclusions and caveats: Naive CD4+ cell counts and diversity both ran higher in long-lived than in aged donors.

Combining a sample-barcoded 5' primer with a J-beta primer mix, a second PCR ran for roughly 7 to 12 cycles. One entry per CDR3 protein results from TCRdb running MiXCR on the 5' RACE reads. This sample has fewer than 2 million distinct CDR3 sequences, with about 39% found just once. V lost 3 bases to trimming and J lost 8 bases, with 11 bases between them. CDR3 length: 13 residues. Germline V gene sequence: CDR1 MNHEY, CDR2 SMNVEV (reference sequence). This sequence was found in a human donor in good health. Material for sequencing was blood. The genes are TRBV27 and TRBJ2-1; D gene ambiguous. The CDR3 loop is CASSFATLDEQFF. The DNA for the CDR3 is TGTGCCAGCAGTTTTGCTACTCTGGATGAGCAGTTCTTC.